This TCR beta chain was found in a study of T cells in localized non-small cell lung cancer. Study results and limitations: Patients showing higher blood T cell density tended to see longer overall survival. Of the tissues analyzed, uninvolved adjacent lung showed maximal T cell clonality, greater than tumor. Adjacent lung tissue had a median about 60 of the top 100 clones found in the tumor.

A word on this clone: Its matching antigen is unknown.

Trimming at V came to 5 bases and at J to 0 bases, leaving 10 bases not matched to a gene. This CDR3 has 17 amino acids. Per the germline V gene, CDR1 is PRHDT and CDR2 is FYEKMQ (reference sequence). Some clones are missing from TCRdb's copy, which holds only in-frame ones; the method was immunoSEQ multiplex PCR. Here the sample spans tens of thousands of clones, 80% to 90% being singletons. The sequence derives from a female donor at least 60 years old with stage I lung adenocarcinoma. The source material was peripheral blood, sampled before any cancer treatment. The V gene is TRBV13, the J gene TRBJ1-3; the match to TRBD1 covers 7 bases. CDR3 sequence: CASSPLTGLSSGNTIYF. For the CDR3, the DNA is TGTGCCAGCAGCCCGTTGACAGGGCTAAGCTCTGGAAACACCATATATTTT. The variable domain in full, completed from reference TRBV13 and TRBJ1-3, reads AAGVIQSPRHLIKEKRETATLKCYPIPRHDTVYWYQQGPGQDPQFLISFYEKMQSDKGSIPDRFSAQQFSDYHSELNMSSLELGDSALYFCASSPLTGLSSGNTIYFGEGSWLTVV.